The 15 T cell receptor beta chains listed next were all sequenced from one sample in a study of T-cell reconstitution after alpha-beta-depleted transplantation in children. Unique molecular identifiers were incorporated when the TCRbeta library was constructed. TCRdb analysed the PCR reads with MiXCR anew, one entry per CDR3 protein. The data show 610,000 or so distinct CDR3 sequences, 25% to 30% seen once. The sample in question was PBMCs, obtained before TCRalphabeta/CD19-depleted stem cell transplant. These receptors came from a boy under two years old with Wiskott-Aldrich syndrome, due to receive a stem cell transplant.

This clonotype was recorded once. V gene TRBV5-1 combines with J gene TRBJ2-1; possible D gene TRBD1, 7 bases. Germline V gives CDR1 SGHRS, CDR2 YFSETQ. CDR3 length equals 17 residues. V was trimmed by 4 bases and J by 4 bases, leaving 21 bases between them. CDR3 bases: TGCGCCAGCAGCCGTAATTCGGGCAGGGGGGTTTACAATGAGCAGTTCTTC. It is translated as CASSRNSGRGVYNEQFF.

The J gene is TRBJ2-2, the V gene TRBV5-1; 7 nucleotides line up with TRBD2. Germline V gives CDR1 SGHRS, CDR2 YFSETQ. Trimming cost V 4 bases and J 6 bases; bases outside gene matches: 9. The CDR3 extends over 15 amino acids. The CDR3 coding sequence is TGCGCCAGCAGCCACCTATCGGGGGGATCCGGGGAGCTGTTTTTT. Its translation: CASSHLSGGSGELFF.

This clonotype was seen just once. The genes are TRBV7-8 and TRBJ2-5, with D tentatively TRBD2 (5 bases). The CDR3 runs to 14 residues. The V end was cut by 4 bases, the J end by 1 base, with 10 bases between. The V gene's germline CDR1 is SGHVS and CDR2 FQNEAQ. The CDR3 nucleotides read TGTGCCAGCAGCTGGGAGACATTCCAAGAGACCCAGTACTTC. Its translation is CASSWETFQETQYF.

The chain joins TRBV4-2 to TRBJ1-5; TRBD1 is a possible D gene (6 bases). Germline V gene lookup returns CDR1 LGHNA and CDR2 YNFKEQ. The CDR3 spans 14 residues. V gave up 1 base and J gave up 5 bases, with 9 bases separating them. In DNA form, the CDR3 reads TGTGCCAGCAGCCAAGGGACAGAGCATCAGCCCCAGCATTTT. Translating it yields CASSQGTEHQPQHF.

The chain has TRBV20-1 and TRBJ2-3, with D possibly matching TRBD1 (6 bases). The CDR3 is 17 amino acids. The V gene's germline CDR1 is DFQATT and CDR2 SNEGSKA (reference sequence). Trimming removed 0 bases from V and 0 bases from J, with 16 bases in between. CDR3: CSARDLNRVSSTDTQYF. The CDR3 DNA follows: TGCAGTGCTAGAGATCTCAACAGGGTTTCTAGCACAGATACGCAGTATTTT.

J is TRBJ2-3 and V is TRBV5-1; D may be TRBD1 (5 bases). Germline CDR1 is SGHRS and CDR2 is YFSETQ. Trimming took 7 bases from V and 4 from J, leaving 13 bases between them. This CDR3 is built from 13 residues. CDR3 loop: CASCGWGPDTQYF. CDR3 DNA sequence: TGCGCCAGCTGCGGCTGGGGCCCAGATACGCAGTATTTT. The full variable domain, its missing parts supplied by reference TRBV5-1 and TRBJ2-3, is KAGVTQTPRYLIKTRGQQVTLSCSPISGHRSVSWYQQTPGQGLQFLFEYFSETQRNKGNFPGRFSGRQFSNSRSEMNVSTLELGDSALYLCASCGWGPDTQYFGPGTRLTVL.

CDR3 loop: CATSRDRLQGPAFF. CDR3 coding DNA: TGTGCCACCAGCAGAGACCGCCTACAGGGTCCAGCTTTCTTT. The rearrangement joins TRBV15 to TRBJ1-1; D is possibly TRBD1 (6 bases). The CDR3 runs to 14 residues. V shed 0 bases and J shed 10 bases, with 15 bases lying between them. Per the germline V gene, CDR1 is LNHNV and CDR2 is YYDKDF (reference sequence). The whole variable domain, filled in from reference TRBV15 and TRBJ1-1, reads DAMVIQNPRYQVTQFGKPVTLSCSQTLNHNVMYWYQQKSSQAPKLLFHYYDKDFNNEADTPDNFQSRRPNTSFCFLDIRSPGLGDTAMYLCATSRDRLQGPAFFGQGTRLTVV.

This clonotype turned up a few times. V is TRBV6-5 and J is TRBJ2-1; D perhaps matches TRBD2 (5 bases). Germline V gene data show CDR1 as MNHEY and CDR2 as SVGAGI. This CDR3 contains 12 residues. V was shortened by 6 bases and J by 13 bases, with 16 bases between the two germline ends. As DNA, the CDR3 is TGTGCCAGCAGCTTCACCCGGGGAGTTCAGTTCTTC. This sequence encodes CASSFTRGVQFF.

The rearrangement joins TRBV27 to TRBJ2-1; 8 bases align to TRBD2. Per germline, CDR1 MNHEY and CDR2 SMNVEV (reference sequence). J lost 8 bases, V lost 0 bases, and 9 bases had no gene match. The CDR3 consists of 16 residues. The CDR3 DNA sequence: TGTGCCAGCAGTTTATCTAGCGGGACCTTGAGCCATGAGCAGTTCTTC. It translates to CASSLSSGTLSHEQFF.

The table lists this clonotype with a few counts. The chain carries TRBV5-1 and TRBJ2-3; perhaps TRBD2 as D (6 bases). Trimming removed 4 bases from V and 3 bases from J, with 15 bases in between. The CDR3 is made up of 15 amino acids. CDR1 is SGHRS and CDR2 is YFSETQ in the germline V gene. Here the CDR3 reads CASSPTGTYTDTQYF. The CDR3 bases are TGCGCCAGCAGCCCTACCGGGACTTATACAGATACGCAGTATTTT.

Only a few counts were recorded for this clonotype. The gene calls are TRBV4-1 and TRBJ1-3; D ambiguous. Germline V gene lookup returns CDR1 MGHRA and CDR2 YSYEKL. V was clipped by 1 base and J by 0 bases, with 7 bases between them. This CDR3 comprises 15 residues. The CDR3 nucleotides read TGCGCCAGCAGCCAAGTCAGAAGCTCTGGAAACACCATATATTTT. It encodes CASSQVRSSGNTIYF.

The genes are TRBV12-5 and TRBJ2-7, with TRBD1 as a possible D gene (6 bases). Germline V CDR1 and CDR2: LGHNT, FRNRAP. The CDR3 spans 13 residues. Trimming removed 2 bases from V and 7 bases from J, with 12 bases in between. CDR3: CASGLNLDREQYF. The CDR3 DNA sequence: TGTGCTAGTGGTTTGAACCTCGACAGGGAGCAGTACTTC.

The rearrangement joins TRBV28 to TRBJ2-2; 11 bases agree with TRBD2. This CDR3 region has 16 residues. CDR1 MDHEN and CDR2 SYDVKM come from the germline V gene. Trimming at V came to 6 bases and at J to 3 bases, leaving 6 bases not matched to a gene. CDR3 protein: CASRLAGGEDTGELFF. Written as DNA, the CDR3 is TGTGCCAGCAGATTAGCGGGAGGGGAGGACACCGGGGAGCTGTTTTTT. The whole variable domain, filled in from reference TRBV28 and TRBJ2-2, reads DVKVTQSSRYLVKRTGEKVFLECVQDMDHENMFWYRQDPGLGLRLIYFSYDVKMKEKGDIPEGYSVSREKKERFSLILESASTNQTSMYLCASRLAGGEDTGELFFGEGSRLTVL.

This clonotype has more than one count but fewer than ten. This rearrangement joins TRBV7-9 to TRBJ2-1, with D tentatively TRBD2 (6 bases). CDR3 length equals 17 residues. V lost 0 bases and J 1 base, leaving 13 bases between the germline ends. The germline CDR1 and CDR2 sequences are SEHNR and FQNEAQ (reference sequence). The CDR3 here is CASSLAGGARSYNEQFF. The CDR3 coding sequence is TGTGCCAGCAGCTTAGCGGGGGGTGCAAGATCCTACAATGAGCAGTTCTTC.

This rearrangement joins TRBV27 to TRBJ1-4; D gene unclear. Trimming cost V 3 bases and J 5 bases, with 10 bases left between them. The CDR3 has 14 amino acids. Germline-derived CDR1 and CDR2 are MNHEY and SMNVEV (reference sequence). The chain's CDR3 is CASSFEGNNEKLFF. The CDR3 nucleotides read TGTGCCAGCAGTTTTGAGGGTAACAATGAAAAACTGTTTTTT.